This T cell receptor beta chain stems from a study of neurological immune-mediated disorders. The V segment lost 6 bases and the J segment 3 bases; nucleotides outside the gene matches: 5. Germline lookup yields CDR1 DFQATT and CDR2 SNEGSKA (reference sequence). CDR3 length: 13 amino acids. The cDNA was synthesized by 5'RACE incorporating 10-nucleotide random UMIs. A single record per CDR3 protein comes from TCRdb applying MiXCR to the 5' RACE reads. This table has roughly 39,000 distinct CDR3 sequences, around 7.2% appearing once. Study observations and caveats: None of the CDR3 amino acid sequences of expanded clones were shared across subjects, and this suggested private repertoires in all groups.

With respect to this clonotype: Its antigen is undetermined.

This sequence joins TRBV20-1 and TRBJ2-1; 7 bases match TRBD1. The sequencing input was CD4+ T cells from blood. The sequence was collected from a man aged 45-65 years in good health. CDR3 residues: CSARDRYYNEQFF. Written as DNA, the CDR3 is TGCAGTGCACGGGACAGATACTACAATGAGCAGTTCTTC.